The 25 T cell receptor beta chains in this list originate from one sample, sequenced in a study of cytomegalovirus exposure and HLA in healthy donors. The PCR had 60 Vbeta and 13 Jbeta primers. Generated by immunoSEQ multiplex PCR, the TCRdb table keeps only in-frame clones and is missing some. Among approximately 140,000 clones, about two thirds were seen once, and the ten largest hold 2.9%. Sequenced sample: PBMCs. The receptors stem from a human donor in good health.

This clone was recorded once. This chain joins TRBV7-2 and TRBJ2-5; TRBD2 is a possible D gene (7 bases). Trimming took off 0 bases at V and 4 bases at J, with 12 bases between the two ends. Germline values: CDR1 SGHTA, CDR2 FQGNSA. This CDR3 spans 15 amino acids. The CDR3 sequence is CASSLAGGLGETQYF. CDR3 nucleotide sequence: TGTGCCAGCAGCTTAGCGGGGGGGCTAGGAGAGACCCAGTACTTC.

The chain recombines TRBV19 with TRBJ2-7; a weak D match, TRBD1 (8 bases). The V gene lost 6 bases and the J gene lost 7 bases, with 22 bases spanning the gap. CDR1 and CDR2 (germline): LNHDA, SQIVND (reference sequence). The CDR3 is 15 amino acids. For the CDR3, the DNA is TGTGCCAGTAGCTGGGAGGGGACAGGATGGCGGGAGCAGTACTTC. This gives the protein CASSWEGTGWREQYF.

The rearrangement uses TRBV7-9 and TRBJ2-1, with TRBD2 matching 8 bases. CDR1 is SEHNR and CDR2 is FQNEAQ in the germline V gene (reference sequence). J lost 0 bases, V lost 5 bases, and 6 bases had no gene match. There are 16 residues in the CDR3. CDR3 sequence (DNA): TGTGCCAGCAGCCAGATTAGCGGGGTCTCCTACAATGAGCAGTTCTTC. Translated: CASSQISGVSYNEQFF.

The chain combines TRBV9 with TRBJ1-1; D unclear. The CDR3 spans 13 residues. V was shortened by 0 bases and J by 1 base, with 4 bases between the two germline ends. The germline CDR1 and CDR2 sequences are SGDLS and YYNGEE. The chain's CDR3 is CASSVGANTEAFF. CDR3 DNA: TGTGCCAGCAGCGTAGGGGCGAACACTGAAGCTTTCTTT.

The chain employs TRBV10-3 and TRBJ2-7; the match to TRBD1 covers 10 bases. This CDR3 is built from 13 residues. The trim removed 2 bases at V and 5 bases at J, leaving 0 bases unmatched. Germline V gene sequence: CDR1 ENHRY, CDR2 SYGVKD. CDR3 in DNA: TGTGCCATCAGTGAGGGACAGGGGGACGAGCAGTACTTC. The encoded protein is CAISEGQGDEQYF.

This sequence joins TRBV5-4 and TRBJ2-5, with a tentative D call TRBD1 (6 bases). V gave up 3 bases and J gave up 4 bases, with 13 bases separating them. The CDR3 covers 14 residues. Germline CDR1 is SGHNT and CDR2 is YYREEE (reference sequence). The CDR3 coding sequence is TGTGCCAGCAGCTCGTACAGGGATGGAGAGACCCAGTACTTC. It codes for CASSSYRDGETQYF.

The chain's CDR3 is CASSISSGGSGANVLTF. CDR3 bases: TGTGCCAGTAGTATATCTAGCGGGGGGTCTGGGGCCAACGTCCTGACTTTC. The chain couples TRBV19 to TRBJ2-6; TRBD2 aligns across 11 bases. CDR3 length equals 17 residues. CDR1 and CDR2 from the germline V gene are LNHDA and SQIVND (reference sequence). V lost 2 bases, J lost 1 base, and 1 base stayed unmatched.

V usage is TRBV19 and J usage is TRBJ2-7; D remains unclear. Germline V gene data show CDR1 as LNHDA and CDR2 as SQIVND (reference sequence). This CDR3 has 14 amino acids. Trimming removed 3 bases at V and 5 bases at J, with 14 bases between. The CDR3 coding sequence is TGTGCCAGTAGTATCGTGGCCGCGGTCCACGAGCAGTACTTC. It yields the protein CASSIVAAVHEQYF. The entire variable domain, with the rest obtained from reference TRBV19 and TRBJ2-7, is as follows: DGGITQSPKYLFRKEGQNVTLSCEQNLNHDAMYWYRQDPGQGLRLIYYSQIVNDFQKGDIAEGYSVSREKKESFPLTVTSAQKNPTAFYLCASSIVAAVHEQYFGPGTRLTVT.

The CDR3 DNA reads as TGTGCCAGCACCGAGACTAGCGGGGGGGCCTGGGAGACCCAGTACTTC. Amino acid sequence: CASTETSGGAWETQYF. The rearrangement joins TRBV6-6 to TRBJ2-5; 14 nucleotides line up with TRBD2. CDR3 length: 16 amino acids. V shed 7 bases, J shed 5 bases, and the junction held 9 bases outside the gene matches. The germline gives CDR1 MNHNY, CDR2 SVGAGI (reference sequence).

To note about this clone: Its ends do not fully match the called genes, so a read error is possible. The chain recombines TRBV9 with TRBJ2-3; 9 bases line up with TRBD2. CDR3 length: 14 amino acids. CDR1 and CDR2 from the germline V gene are SGDLS and YYNGEE. In DNA, the CDR3 is TGTGCCACGGGGGGCGGGACTAGCAAAGATACGCAGTATTTT. Residues: CATGGGTSKDTQYF.

V is TRBV5-1 and J is TRBJ2-3; 13 nucleotides agree with TRBD2. V was clipped by 2 bases and J by 1 base; unmatched bases: 13. The CDR3 is made up of 20 amino acids. The germline V gene encodes CDR1 SGHRS and CDR2 YFSETQ. The CDR3 protein is CASSFYPGLAGTRGTDTQYF. CDR3 DNA sequence: TGCGCCAGCAGCTTCTACCCGGGACTAGCGGGGACCCGTGGCACAGATACGCAGTATTTT. The full variable domain, rest sourced from reference TRBV5-1 and TRBJ2-3, is KAGVTQTPRYLIKTRGQQVTLSCSPISGHRSVSWYQQTPGQGLQFLFEYFSETQRNKGNFPGRFSGRQFSNSRSEMNVSTLELGDSALYLCASSFYPGLAGTRGTDTQYFGPGTRLTVL.

The chain combines TRBV6-5 with TRBJ1-2, with D perhaps matching TRBD1 (5 bases). Germline V gene lookup returns CDR1 MNHEY and CDR2 SVGAGI. CDR3 length equals 13 residues. The ends were cut back, 4 bases at V and 5 bases at J, with 11 bases in the middle. The CDR3 reads CASSFIGTYGYTF. CDR3 DNA sequence: TGTGCCAGCAGTTTCATCGGGACTTATGGCTACACCTTC.

V gene TRBV27 combines with J gene TRBJ1-6; D is unclear. Germline V gene sequence: CDR1 MNHEY, CDR2 SMNVEV (reference sequence). The V and J ends lost 3 bases and 0 bases respectively, with 9 bases between them. The CDR3 runs to 16 residues. The CDR3 here is CASSLGGNSYNSPLHF. The CDR3 nucleotides read TGTGCCAGCAGTTTGGGAGGGAACTCCTATAATTCACCCCTCCACTTT.

The chain joins TRBV7-3 to TRBJ2-1, with D perhaps TRBD2 (6 bases). Germline lookup yields CDR1 SGHTA and CDR2 FQGTGA. Between the trimmed V and J ends, which lost 5 bases and 0 bases, there was a span of 11 bases. CDR3 size: 15 residues. The CDR3 DNA reads as TGTGCCAGCAGCCCTAGCGTTAGCTCCTACAATGAGCAGTTCTTC. Translated, it gives CASSPSVSSYNEQFF.

The V and J genes are TRBV6-5 and TRBJ2-7; 8 bases line up with TRBD1. This CDR3 has 15 amino acids. Germline V lookup: CDR1 MNHEY, CDR2 SVGAGI. V was clipped by 0 bases and J by 1 base; unmatched bases: 2. CDR3 residues: CASSYSWTGSYEQYF. CDR3 in DNA: TGTGCCAGCAGTTACTCCTGGACAGGGTCCTACGAGCAGTACTTC.

CDR3 loop: CASSPDRGGTEAFF. In DNA form, the CDR3 reads TGTGCCAGCTCACCCGACAGGGGTGGGACTGAAGCTTTCTTT. The chain has TRBV18 and TRBJ1-1; TRBD1 agrees at 8 bases. This CDR3 spans 14 amino acids. V lost 3 bases to trimming and J lost 5 bases; unmatched junction nucleotides: 5. In germline, CDR1 is KGHSH, CDR2 LQKENI.

The J gene is TRBJ2-1, the V gene TRBV4-2; 7 bases match TRBD2. J was trimmed by 3 bases and V by 1 base; bases with no gene match: 6. There are 16 residues in the CDR3. CDR1 and CDR2 (germline): LGHNA, YNFKEQ. This chain's CDR3 is CASSQGGLADYNEQFF. DNA of the CDR3: TGTGCCAGCAGCCAAGGAGGGCTAGCGGACTACAATGAGCAGTTCTTC.

This sequence joins TRBV9 and TRBJ2-7, with 9 bases aligning to TRBD2. Germline CDR1 SGDLS, CDR2 YYNGEE. The CDR3 contains 14 residues. Trimming at V came to 5 bases and at J to 2 bases, leaving 5 bases not matched to a gene. CDR3 amino acids: CASSATSGTYEQYF. The CDR3 DNA follows: TGTGCCAGCAGTGCGACTAGCGGAACCTACGAGCAGTACTTC.

This clone was found once. The chain employs TRBV5-1 and TRBJ2-7; 9 nucleotides align to TRBD2. The V segment lost 0 bases and the J segment 1 base; nucleotides outside the gene matches: 8. Germline CDR1 and CDR2: SGHRS and YFSETQ. The length of the CDR3 is 17 residues. Here the CDR3 reads CASSLGGTAGGSYEQYF. The CDR3 nucleotides are TGCGCCAGCAGCTTGGGGGGGACGGCGGGAGGGTCCTACGAGCAGTACTTC.

The rearrangement links TRBV4-1 to TRBJ1-6, with D perhaps matching TRBD1 (6 bases). Trimming stripped 0 bases from V and 7 bases from J, with 10 bases between. CDR3 size: 15 residues. CDR1 is MGHRA and CDR2 is YSYEKL in the germline V gene. The CDR3 sequence: CASSQEVTGNSPLHF. CDR3 sequence (DNA): TGCGCCAGCAGCCAAGAGGTTACAGGGAATTCACCCCTCCACTTT.

The chain has TRBV30 and TRBJ2-7; 10 nucleotides align to TRBD2. Germline CDR1 is GTSNPN and CDR2 is SVGIG (reference sequence). The CDR3 loop spans 15 amino acids. V gave up 0 bases and J gave up 7 bases; unmatched junction bases: 9. The CDR3 DNA follows: TGTGCCTGGAGTGTACTACTAGCGGGGTTCGGGGAGCAGTACTTC. It is translated as CAWSVLLAGFGEQYF.

The J gene is TRBJ2-5, the V gene TRBV19, with D possibly being TRBD2 (5 bases). V lost 4 bases and J 4 bases, leaving 7 bases between the germline ends. CDR1 is LNHDA and CDR2 is SQIVND in the germline V gene (reference sequence). CDR3 length: 12 residues. CDR3 protein: CASSRRGETQYF. The CDR3 nucleotides read TGTGCCAGTAGTAGACGGGGAGAGACCCAGTACTTC. The full variable domain, rest sourced from reference TRBV19 and TRBJ2-5, is DGGITQSPKYLFRKEGQNVTLSCEQNLNHDAMYWYRQDPGQGLRLIYYSQIVNDFQKGDIAEGYSVSREKKESFPLTVTSAQKNPTAFYLCASSRRGETQYFGPGTRLLVL.

This chain uses TRBV5-4 with TRBJ2-5, with D tentatively TRBD1 (6 bases). The CDR3 is made up of 16 amino acids. Trimming pared 4 bases from V and 4 bases from J, leaving 20 bases between. CDR1 SGHNT and CDR2 YYREEE come from the germline V gene (reference sequence). The CDR3 reads CASSAGGLVSRETQYF. DNA of the CDR3: TGTGCCAGCAGCGCTGGGGGCCTGGTTTCACGAGAGACCCAGTACTTC.

This chain connects TRBV19 to TRBJ2-7; D call uncertain. The CDR3 loop spans 12 amino acids. V lost 6 bases and J lost 6, with 12 bases in between. Per the germline V gene, CDR1 is LNHDA and CDR2 is SQIVND (reference sequence). This chain's CDR3 is CASSPTGSEQYF. DNA of the CDR3: TGTGCCAGTAGCCCGACTGGCTCCGAGCAGTACTTC.

This clone was counted only a few times. Here the CDR3 DNA reads TGTGCCAGCAGTTACTCTACCTGGGCAGGGGAAGCTTTCTTT. Translation: CASSYSTWAGEAFF. The V call is TRBV6-6, the J call TRBJ1-1, with D maybe TRBD1 (5 bases). Trimming removed 0 bases from V and 8 bases from J, with 13 bases in between. Looked up from germline, CDR1 is MNHNY and CDR2 is SVGAGI (reference sequence). This CDR3 has 14 residues.